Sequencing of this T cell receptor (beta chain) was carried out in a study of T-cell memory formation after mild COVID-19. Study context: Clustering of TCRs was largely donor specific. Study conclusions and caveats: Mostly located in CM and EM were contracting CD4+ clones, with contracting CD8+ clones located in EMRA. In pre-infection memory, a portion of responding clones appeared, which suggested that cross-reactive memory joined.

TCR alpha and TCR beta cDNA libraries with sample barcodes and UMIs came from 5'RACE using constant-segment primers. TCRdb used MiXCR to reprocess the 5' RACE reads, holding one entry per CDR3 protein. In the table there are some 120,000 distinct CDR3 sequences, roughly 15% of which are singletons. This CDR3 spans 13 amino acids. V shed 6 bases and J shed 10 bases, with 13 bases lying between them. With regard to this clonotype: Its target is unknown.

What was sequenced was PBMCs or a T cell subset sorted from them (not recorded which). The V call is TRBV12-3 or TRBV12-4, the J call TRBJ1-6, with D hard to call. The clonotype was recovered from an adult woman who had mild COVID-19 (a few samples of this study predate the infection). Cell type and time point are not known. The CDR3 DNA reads TGTGCCAGCAGCCCGAGCGGTGGATCACCCCTCCACTTT. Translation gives CASSPSGGSPLHF.